A selection of T cell receptor beta chains follows, all from one sample in a study of shared clonotypes between healthy human individuals. Assay used: immunoSEQ multiplex PCR; TCRdb lists only in-frame clones, some missing. The profile covers around 550,000 clones, with 85% to 95% appearing a single time and 0.11% taken by the ten largest. The sequenced sample consisted of naive CD8+ T cells sorted from blood. These receptors were taken from a woman aged 25-40 years in good health. Both conserved end residues are part of each CDR3. A D gene is named only where the DNA matches it firmly. Where a row states a size, it is once, few, many or the class of an expanded clone; other rows omit it.

len: 16
d_gene: TRBD2
v_gene: TRBV28
abundance: -
j_gene: TRBJ2-3
CDR3aa: CASSPRTKTSSDTQYF
CDR3nt: TGTGCCAGCAGCCCAAGGACCAAGACTAGCTCGGATACGCAGTATTTT

len: 13
d_gene: -
v_gene: TRBV9
abundance: -
j_gene: TRBJ1-1
CDR3aa: CASSVDPSTEAFF
CDR3nt: TGTGCCAGCAGCGTAGACCCAAGCACTGAAGCTTTCTTT

len: 17
d_gene: TRBD2
v_gene: TRBV28
abundance: -
j_gene: TRBJ2-5
CDR3aa: CASSSLLPTSGRETQYF
CDR3nt: TGTGCCAGCAGTTCCCTACTGCCGACTAGCGGGAGGGAGACCCAGTACTTC

len: 12
d_gene: -
v_gene: TRBV25-1
abundance: -
j_gene: TRBJ2-7
CDR3aa: CASREGIYEQYF
CDR3nt: TGTGCCAGCAGAGAGGGAATCTACGAGCAGTACTTC

len: 14
d_gene: -
v_gene: TRBV5-6
abundance: -
j_gene: TRBJ2-7
CDR3aa: CASSAYSSVYEQYF
CDR3nt: TGTGCCAGCAGCGCATACAGCAGCGTCTACGAGCAGTACTTC

len: 15
d_gene: -
v_gene: TRBV27
abundance: -
j_gene: TRBJ2-7
CDR3aa: CASSFGAPISYEQYF
CDR3nt: TGTGCCAGCAGTTTTGGAGCGCCCATCTCCTACGAGCAGTACTTC

len: 12
d_gene: -
v_gene: TRBV5-8
abundance: -
j_gene: TRBJ2-4
CDR3aa: CASSLVPSSSYF
CDR3nt: TGTGCCAGCAGCTTGGTCCCTAGTTCCTCGTACTTC

len: 15
d_gene: TRBD1
v_gene: TRBV7-8
abundance: -
j_gene: TRBJ2-2
CDR3aa: CASSLRGPNTGELFF
CDR3nt: TGTGCCAGCAGCTTAAGGGGGCCGAACACCGGGGAGCTGTTTTTT

len: 12
d_gene: -
v_gene: TRBV19
abundance: -
j_gene: TRBJ1-1
CDR3aa: CASSSGNTEAFF
CDR3nt: TGTGCCAGTAGTTCCGGGAACACTGAAGCTTTCTTT

len: 13
d_gene: -
v_gene: TRBV28
abundance: once
j_gene: TRBJ2-7
CDR3aa: CASSSLPSYEQYF
CDR3nt: TGTGCCAGCAGTTCATTACCCTCCTACGAGCAGTACTTC

len: 15
d_gene: TRBD1
v_gene: TRBV11-2
abundance: -
j_gene: TRBJ2-7
CDR3aa: CASSWDRGTSYEQYF
CDR3nt: TGTGCCAGCAGCTGGGACAGGGGAACAAGCTACGAGCAGTACTTC

len: 14
d_gene: -
v_gene: TRBV5-5
abundance: -
j_gene: TRBJ1-1
CDR3aa: CASRLGYKDTEAFF
CDR3nt: TGTGCCAGTAGGCTTGGGTACAAGGACACTGAAGCTTTCTTT

len: 15
d_gene: TRBD2
v_gene: TRBV28
abundance: -
j_gene: TRBJ2-7
CDR3aa: CASSPLAGETHEQYF
CDR3nt: TGTGCCAGCAGTCCCCTAGCGGGAGAAACCCACGAGCAGTACTTC

len: 13
d_gene: -
v_gene: TRBV5-6
abundance: -
j_gene: TRBJ2-7
CDR3aa: CASSLGADYEQYF
CDR3nt: TGTGCCAGCAGCTTGGGGGCAGACTACGAGCAGTACTTC

len: 16
d_gene: TRBD2
v_gene: TRBV28
abundance: -
j_gene: TRBJ2-1
CDR3aa: CASTIHPGLAPDEQFF
CDR3nt: TGTGCCAGCACTATTCACCCGGGACTAGCTCCCGATGAGCAGTTCTTC

len: 14
d_gene: -
v_gene: TRBV9
abundance: -
j_gene: TRBJ2-3
CDR3aa: CASSVELGPDTQYF
CDR3nt: TGTGCCAGCAGCGTAGAACTAGGGCCAGATACGCAGTATTTT

len: 17
d_gene: TRBD2
v_gene: TRBV27
abundance: -
j_gene: TRBJ2-7
CDR3aa: CASSARDPGLDLYEQYF
CDR3nt: TGTGCCAGCAGTGCCCGGGACCCTGGACTAGATCTCTACGAGCAGTACTTC

len: 14
d_gene: -
v_gene: TRBV28
abundance: once
j_gene: TRBJ1-5
CDR3aa: CASSQGTVVQPQHF
CDR3nt: TGTGCCAGCAGCCAGGGGACCGTTGTTCAGCCCCAGCATTTT

len: 14
d_gene: -
v_gene: TRBV5-1
abundance: once
j_gene: TRBJ2-7
CDR3aa: CASRGGTQVYEQYF
CDR3nt: TGCGCCAGCAGGGGCGGGACACAAGTCTACGAGCAGTACTTC

len: 15
d_gene: TRBD2
v_gene: TRBV2
abundance: -
j_gene: TRBJ2-5
CDR3aa: CASSEKRTGGETQYF
CDR3nt: TGTGCCAGCAGTGAAAAGAGGACGGGAGGGGAGACCCAGTACTTC

len: 21
d_gene: -
v_gene: TRBV5-1
abundance: -
j_gene: TRBJ1-1
CDR3aa: CASSLAGIGVPGARVGTEAFF
CDR3nt: TGCGCCAGCAGCTTGGCCGGGATCGGGGTGCCGGGAGCAAGAGTGGGCACTGAAGCTTTCTTT

len: 12
d_gene: -
v_gene: TRBV9
abundance: -
j_gene: TRBJ2-1
CDR3aa: CASSVGGVEQFF
CDR3nt: TGTGCCAGCAGCGTAGGGGGAGTGGAGCAGTTCTTC

len: 15
d_gene: TRBD2
v_gene: TRBV5-5
abundance: once
j_gene: TRBJ2-5
CDR3aa: CASSKGTSGVETQYF
CDR3nt: TGTGCCAGCAGCAAAGGGACTAGCGGAGTGGAGACCCAGTACTTC

len: 14
d_gene: -
v_gene: TRBV19
abundance: -
j_gene: TRBJ2-7
CDR3aa: CASSIRENTHEQYF
CDR3nt: TGTGCCAGTAGTATCCGGGAAAACACCCACGAGCAGTACTTC

len: 16
d_gene: TRBD1
v_gene: TRBV6-6
abundance: -
j_gene: TRBJ1-1
CDR3aa: CASSTGTGTMNTEAFF
CDR3nt: TGTGCCAGCAGTACCGGGACAGGGACAATGAACACTGAAGCTTTCTTT

len: 15
d_gene: TRBD1
v_gene: TRBV2
abundance: -
j_gene: TRBJ1-2
CDR3aa: CASSRRDSTSYGYTF
CDR3nt: TGTGCCAGCAGTAGACGGGACAGTACCTCCTATGGCTACACCTTC

len: 14
d_gene: -
v_gene: TRBV6-6
abundance: -
j_gene: TRBJ1-5
CDR3aa: CASTSRGENQPQHF
CDR3nt: TGTGCCAGCACCTCGCGGGGTGAGAATCAGCCCCAGCATTTT

len: 15
d_gene: -
v_gene: TRBV19
abundance: few
j_gene: TRBJ1-5
CDR3aa: CASSAATESNQPQHF
CDR3nt: TGTGCCAGTAGCGCGGCGACGGAGAGCAATCAGCCCCAGCATTTT

len: 16
d_gene: -
v_gene: TRBV11-2
abundance: once
j_gene: TRBJ2-1
CDR3aa: CASSLFEGGAIGEQFF
CDR3nt: TGTGCCAGCAGCTTATTTGAGGGGGGCGCGATAGGTGAGCAGTTCTTC

len: 15
d_gene: -
v_gene: TRBV5-4
abundance: -
j_gene: TRBJ2-7
CDR3aa: CASAKWTEVKYEQYF
CDR3nt: TGTGCCAGCGCCAAATGGACCGAAGTTAAATACGAGCAGTACTTC

len: 12
d_gene: TRBD1
v_gene: TRBV11-2
abundance: -
j_gene: TRBJ1-2
CDR3aa: CASKGGGDGYTF
CDR3nt: TGTGCCAGCAAAGGGGGCGGGGATGGCTACACCTTC

len: 13
d_gene: TRBD2
v_gene: TRBV29-1
abundance: -
j_gene: TRBJ2-1
CDR3aa: CSVEAGGNNEQFF
CDR3nt: TGCAGCGTTGAAGCGGGAGGAAACAATGAGCAGTTCTTC

len: 16
d_gene: TRBD2
v_gene: TRBV14
abundance: -
j_gene: TRBJ2-7
CDR3aa: CASSPGGAASSYEQYF
CDR3nt: TGTGCCAGCAGCCCCGGGGGGGCAGCGAGCTCCTACGAGCAGTACTTC

len: 13
d_gene: -
v_gene: TRBV2
abundance: -
j_gene: TRBJ2-7
CDR3aa: CASSGTESYEQYF
CDR3nt: TGTGCCAGCTCAGGGACGGAATCCTACGAGCAGTACTTC

len: 14
d_gene: -
v_gene: TRBV27
abundance: -
j_gene: TRBJ2-5
CDR3aa: CASSPPNLQETQYF
CDR3nt: TGTGCCAGCAGTCCGCCAAACTTACAAGAGACCCAGTACTTC

len: 15
d_gene: -
v_gene: TRBV7-9
abundance: once
j_gene: TRBJ2-1
CDR3aa: CASSLPTGAYNEQFF
CDR3nt: TGTGCCAGCAGCCTCCCAACTGGGGCTTACAATGAGCAGTTCTTC

len: 12
d_gene: -
v_gene: TRBV7-2
abundance: -
j_gene: TRBJ2-7
CDR3aa: CASSRGLYEQYF
CDR3nt: TGTGCCAGCAGCCGGGGCCTCTACGAGCAGTACTTC

len: 13
d_gene: -
v_gene: TRBV4-1
abundance: once
j_gene: TRBJ2-1
CDR3aa: CASSQFEGREEFF
CDR3nt: TGCGCCAGCAGCCAATTCGAGGGCAGGGAGGAGTTCTTC

len: 14
d_gene: -
v_gene: TRBV2
abundance: once
j_gene: TRBJ2-7
CDR3aa: CASSEYGANYEQYF
CDR3nt: TGTGCCAGCAGTGAATATGGGGCTAACTACGAGCAGTACTTC

len: 13
d_gene: -
v_gene: TRBV5-6
abundance: -
j_gene: TRBJ2-7
CDR3aa: CASSFGTSTVQYF
CDR3nt: TGTGCCAGCAGCTTCGGGACTTCGACGGTGCAGTACTTC